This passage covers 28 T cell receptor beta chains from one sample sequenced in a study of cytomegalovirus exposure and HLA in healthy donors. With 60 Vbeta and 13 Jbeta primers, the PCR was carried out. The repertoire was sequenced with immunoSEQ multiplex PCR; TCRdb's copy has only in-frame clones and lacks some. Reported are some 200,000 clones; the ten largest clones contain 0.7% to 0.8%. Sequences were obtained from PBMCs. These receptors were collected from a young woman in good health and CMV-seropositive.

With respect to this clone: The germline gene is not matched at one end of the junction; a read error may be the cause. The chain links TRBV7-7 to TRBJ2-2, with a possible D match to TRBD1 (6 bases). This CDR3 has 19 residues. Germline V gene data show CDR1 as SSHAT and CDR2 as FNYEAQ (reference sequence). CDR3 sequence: CASSLAPSLGALNTGELFF. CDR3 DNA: TGTGCTAGCAGCTTAGCGCCTTCTCTGGGGGCCCTGAACACCGGGGAGCTGTTTTTT.

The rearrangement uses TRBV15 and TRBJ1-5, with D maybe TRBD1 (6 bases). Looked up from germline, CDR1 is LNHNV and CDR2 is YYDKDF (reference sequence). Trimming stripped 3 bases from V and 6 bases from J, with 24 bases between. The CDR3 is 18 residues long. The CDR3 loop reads CATSSKRQAAYSRQPQHF. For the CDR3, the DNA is TGTGCCACCAGCAGCAAAAGACAGGCGGCGTACTCCCGTCAGCCCCAGCATTTT.

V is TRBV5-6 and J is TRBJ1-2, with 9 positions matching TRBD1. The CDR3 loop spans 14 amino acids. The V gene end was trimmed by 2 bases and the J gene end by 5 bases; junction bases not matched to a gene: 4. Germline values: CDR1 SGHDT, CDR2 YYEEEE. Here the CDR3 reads CASSFEQGAYGYTF. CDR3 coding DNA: TGTGCCAGCAGCTTTGAACAGGGGGCGTATGGCTACACCTTC.

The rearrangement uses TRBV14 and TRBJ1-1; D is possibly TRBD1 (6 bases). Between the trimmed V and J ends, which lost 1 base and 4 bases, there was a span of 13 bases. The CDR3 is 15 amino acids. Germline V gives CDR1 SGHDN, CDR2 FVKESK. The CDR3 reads CASSQVGGGGTEAFF. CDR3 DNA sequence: TGTGCCAGCAGCCAAGTCGGGGGAGGGGGCACTGAAGCTTTCTTT.

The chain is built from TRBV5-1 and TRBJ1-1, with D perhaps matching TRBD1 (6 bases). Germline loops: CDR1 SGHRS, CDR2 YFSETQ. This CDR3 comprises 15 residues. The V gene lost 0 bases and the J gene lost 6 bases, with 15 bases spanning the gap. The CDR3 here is CASSLAQGSRAEAFF. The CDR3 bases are TGCGCCAGCAGCTTGGCCCAGGGGTCAAGGGCTGAAGCTTTCTTT.

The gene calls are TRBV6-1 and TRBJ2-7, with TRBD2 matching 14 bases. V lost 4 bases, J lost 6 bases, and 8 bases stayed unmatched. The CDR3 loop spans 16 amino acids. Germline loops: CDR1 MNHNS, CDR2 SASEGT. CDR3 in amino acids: CASSGQGLAGVREQYF. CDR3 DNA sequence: TGTGCCAGCAGTGGACAGGGACTAGCGGGAGTTCGCGAGCAGTACTTC.

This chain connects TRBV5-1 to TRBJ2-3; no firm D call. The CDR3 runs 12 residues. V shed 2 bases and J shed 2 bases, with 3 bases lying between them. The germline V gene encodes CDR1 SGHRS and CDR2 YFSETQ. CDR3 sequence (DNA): TGCGCCAGCAGCTTCTCCACAGATACGCAGTATTTT. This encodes CASSFSTDTQYF.

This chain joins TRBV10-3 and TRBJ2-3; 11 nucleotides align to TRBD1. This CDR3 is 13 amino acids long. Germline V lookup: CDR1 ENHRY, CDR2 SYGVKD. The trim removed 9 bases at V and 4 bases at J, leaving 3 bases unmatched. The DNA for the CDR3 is TGTGCCATGAGGACAGGGGGCGCAGATACGCAGTATTTT. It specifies CAMRTGGADTQYF.

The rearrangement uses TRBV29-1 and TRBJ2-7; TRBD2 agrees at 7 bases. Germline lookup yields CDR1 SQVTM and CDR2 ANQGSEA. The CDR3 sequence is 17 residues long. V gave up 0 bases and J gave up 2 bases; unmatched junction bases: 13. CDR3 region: CSVEDWGGFAGTYEQYF. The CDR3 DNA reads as TGCAGCGTTGAAGATTGGGGGGGTTTCGCGGGGACCTACGAGCAGTACTTC.

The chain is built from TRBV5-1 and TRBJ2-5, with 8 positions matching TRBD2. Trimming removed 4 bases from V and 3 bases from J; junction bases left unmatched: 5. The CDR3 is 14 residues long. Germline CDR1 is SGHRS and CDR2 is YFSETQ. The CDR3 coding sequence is TGCGCCAGCAGCATATCACTAGCGGAAGAGACCCAGTACTTC. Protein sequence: CASSISLAEETQYF.

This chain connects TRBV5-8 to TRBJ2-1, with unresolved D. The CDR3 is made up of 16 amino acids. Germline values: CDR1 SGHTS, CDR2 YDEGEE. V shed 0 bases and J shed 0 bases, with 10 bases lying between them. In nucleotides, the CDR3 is TGTGCCAGCAGCTTGGTTGTCGAGAGCTCCTACAATGAGCAGTTCTTC. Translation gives CASSLVVESSYNEQFF.

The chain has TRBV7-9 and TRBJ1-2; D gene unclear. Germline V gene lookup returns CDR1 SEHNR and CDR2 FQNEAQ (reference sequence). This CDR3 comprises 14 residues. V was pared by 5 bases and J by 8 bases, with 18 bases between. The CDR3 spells CASSPRAAGEGYTF. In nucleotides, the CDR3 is TGTGCCAGCAGCCCCCGAGCTGCGGGCGAGGGCTACACCTTC. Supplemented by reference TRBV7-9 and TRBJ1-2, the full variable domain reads DTGVSQNPRHKITKRGQNVTFRCDPISEHNRLYWYRQTLGQGPEFLTYFQNEAQLEKSRLLSDRFSAERPKGSFSTLEIQRTEQGDSAMYLCASSPRAAGEGYTFGSGTRLTVV.

The CDR3 loop reads CAWTGGNGQPQHF. CDR3 nucleotide sequence: TGTGCCTGGACAGGGGGTAACGGTCAGCCCCAGCATTTT. The chain has TRBV30 and TRBJ1-5; 7 nucleotides align to TRBD1. The ends lost 4 bases at V and 6 bases at J; junction bases unmatched: 6. Germline lookup yields CDR1 GTSNPN and CDR2 SVGIG (reference sequence). The CDR3 extends over 13 amino acids.

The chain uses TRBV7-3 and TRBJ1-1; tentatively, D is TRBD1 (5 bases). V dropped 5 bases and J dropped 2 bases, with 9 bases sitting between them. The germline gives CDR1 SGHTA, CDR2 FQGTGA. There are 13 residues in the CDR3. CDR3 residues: CASSRQSNTEAFF. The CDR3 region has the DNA TGTGCCAGCAGCCGACAGTCCAACACTGAAGCTTTCTTT.

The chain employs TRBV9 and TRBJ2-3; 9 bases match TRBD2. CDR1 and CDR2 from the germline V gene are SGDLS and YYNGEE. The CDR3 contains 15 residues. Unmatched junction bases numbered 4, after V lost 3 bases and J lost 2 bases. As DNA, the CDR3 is TGTGCCAGCAGCGCTAGCGGGGATCACACAGATACGCAGTATTTT. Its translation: CASSASGDHTDTQYF.

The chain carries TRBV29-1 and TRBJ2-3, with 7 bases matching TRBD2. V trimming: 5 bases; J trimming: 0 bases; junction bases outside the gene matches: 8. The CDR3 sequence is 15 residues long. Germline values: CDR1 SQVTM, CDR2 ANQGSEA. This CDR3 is CSVLTSHVSTDTQYF. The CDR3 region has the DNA TGCAGCGTTCTGACTAGCCACGTAAGCACAGATACGCAGTATTTT.

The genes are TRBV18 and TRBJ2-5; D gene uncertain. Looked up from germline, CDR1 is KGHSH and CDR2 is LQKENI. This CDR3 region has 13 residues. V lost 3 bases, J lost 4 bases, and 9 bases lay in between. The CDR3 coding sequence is TGTGCCAGCTCACCCCAAGCTAGAGAGACCCAGTACTTC. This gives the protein CASSPQARETQYF.

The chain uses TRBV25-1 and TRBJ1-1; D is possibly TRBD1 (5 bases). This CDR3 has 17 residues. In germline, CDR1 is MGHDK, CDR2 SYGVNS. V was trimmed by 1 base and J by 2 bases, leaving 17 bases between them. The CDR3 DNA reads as TGTGCCAGCAGTGAATTCCAACTGGGGCAGGGTAACACTGAAGCTTTCTTT. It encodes CASSEFQLGQGNTEAFF.

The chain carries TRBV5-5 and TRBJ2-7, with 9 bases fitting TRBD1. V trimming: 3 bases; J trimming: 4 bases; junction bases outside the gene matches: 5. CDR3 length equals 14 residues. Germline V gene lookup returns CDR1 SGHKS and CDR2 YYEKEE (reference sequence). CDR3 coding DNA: TGTGCCAGCAGCTACCGGACAGGGGATTACGAGCAGTACTTC. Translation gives CASSYRTGDYEQYF. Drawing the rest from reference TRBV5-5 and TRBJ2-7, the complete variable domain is DAGVTQSPTHLIKTRGQQVTLRCSPISGHKSVSWYQQVLGQGPQFIFQYYEKEERGRGNFPDRFSARQFPNYSSELNVNALLLGDSALYLCASSYRTGDYEQYFGPGTRLTVT.

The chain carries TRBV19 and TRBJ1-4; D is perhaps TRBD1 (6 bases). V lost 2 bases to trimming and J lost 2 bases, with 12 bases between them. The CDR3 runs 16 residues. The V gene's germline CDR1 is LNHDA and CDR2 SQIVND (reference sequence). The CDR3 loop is CASSIQGYGTNEKLFF. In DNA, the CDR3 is TGTGCCAGTAGTATACAGGGGTACGGGACTAATGAAAAACTGTTTTTT.

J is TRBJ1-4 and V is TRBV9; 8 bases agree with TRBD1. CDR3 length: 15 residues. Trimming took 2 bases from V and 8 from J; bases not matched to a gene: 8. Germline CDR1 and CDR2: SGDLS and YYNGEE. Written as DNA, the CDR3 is TGTGCCAGCAGCGTCCGACAGGGGTTAGGGGAAAAACTGTTTTTT. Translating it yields CASSVRQGLGEKLFF.

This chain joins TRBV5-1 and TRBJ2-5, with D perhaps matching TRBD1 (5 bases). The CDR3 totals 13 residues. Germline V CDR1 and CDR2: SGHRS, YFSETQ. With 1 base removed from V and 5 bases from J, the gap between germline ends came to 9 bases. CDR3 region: CASSLNQGETQYF. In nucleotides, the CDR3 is TGCGCCAGCAGCTTGAATCAGGGTGAGACCCAGTACTTC.

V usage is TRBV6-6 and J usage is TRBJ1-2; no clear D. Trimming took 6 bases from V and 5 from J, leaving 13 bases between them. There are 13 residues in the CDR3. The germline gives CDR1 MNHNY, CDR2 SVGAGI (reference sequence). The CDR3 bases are TGTGCCAGCAGCATAGAACCACAGTATGGCTACACCTTC. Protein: CASSIEPQYGYTF.

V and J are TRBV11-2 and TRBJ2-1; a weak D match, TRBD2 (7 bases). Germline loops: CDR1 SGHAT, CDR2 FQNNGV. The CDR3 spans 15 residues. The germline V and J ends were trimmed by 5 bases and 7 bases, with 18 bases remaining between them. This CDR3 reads CASSARGGGLNEQFF. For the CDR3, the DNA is TGTGCCAGCAGCGCTAGGGGAGGGGGGTTGAATGAGCAGTTCTTC.

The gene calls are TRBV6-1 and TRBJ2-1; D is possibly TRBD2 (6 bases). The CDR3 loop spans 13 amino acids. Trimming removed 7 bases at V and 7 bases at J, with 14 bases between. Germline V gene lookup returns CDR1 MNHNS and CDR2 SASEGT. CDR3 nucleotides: TGTGCCAGCACCAACGCCGGGGGTAATGAGCAGTTCTTC. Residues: CASTNAGGNEQFF.

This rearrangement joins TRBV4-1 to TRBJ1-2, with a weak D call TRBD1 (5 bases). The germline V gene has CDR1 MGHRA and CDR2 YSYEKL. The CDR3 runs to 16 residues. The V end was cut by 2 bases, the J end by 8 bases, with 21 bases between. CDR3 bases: TGCGCCAGCAGCCAACTACTTAGGGGCCGTCTTATGGGCTACACCTTC. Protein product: CASSQLLRGRLMGYTF.

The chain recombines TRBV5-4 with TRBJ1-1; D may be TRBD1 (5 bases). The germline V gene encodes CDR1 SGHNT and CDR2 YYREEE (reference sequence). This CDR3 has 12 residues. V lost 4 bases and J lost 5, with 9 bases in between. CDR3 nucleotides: TGTGCCAGCAGCCGGGGGGGGACTGAAGCTTTCTTT. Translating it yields CASSRGGTEAFF. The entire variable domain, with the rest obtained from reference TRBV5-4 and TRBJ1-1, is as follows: ETGVTQSPTHLIKTRGQQVTLRCSSQSGHNTVSWYQQALGQGPQFIFQYYREEENGRGNFPPRFSGLQFPNYSSELNVNALELDDSALYLCASSRGGTEAFFGQGTRLTVV.

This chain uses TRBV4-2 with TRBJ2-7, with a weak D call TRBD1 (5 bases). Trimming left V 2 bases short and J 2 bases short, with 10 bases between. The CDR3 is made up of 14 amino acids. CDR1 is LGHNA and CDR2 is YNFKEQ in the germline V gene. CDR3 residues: CASSQRDRAYEQYF. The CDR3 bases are TGTGCCAGCAGCCAACGAGACAGAGCCTACGAGCAGTACTTC.